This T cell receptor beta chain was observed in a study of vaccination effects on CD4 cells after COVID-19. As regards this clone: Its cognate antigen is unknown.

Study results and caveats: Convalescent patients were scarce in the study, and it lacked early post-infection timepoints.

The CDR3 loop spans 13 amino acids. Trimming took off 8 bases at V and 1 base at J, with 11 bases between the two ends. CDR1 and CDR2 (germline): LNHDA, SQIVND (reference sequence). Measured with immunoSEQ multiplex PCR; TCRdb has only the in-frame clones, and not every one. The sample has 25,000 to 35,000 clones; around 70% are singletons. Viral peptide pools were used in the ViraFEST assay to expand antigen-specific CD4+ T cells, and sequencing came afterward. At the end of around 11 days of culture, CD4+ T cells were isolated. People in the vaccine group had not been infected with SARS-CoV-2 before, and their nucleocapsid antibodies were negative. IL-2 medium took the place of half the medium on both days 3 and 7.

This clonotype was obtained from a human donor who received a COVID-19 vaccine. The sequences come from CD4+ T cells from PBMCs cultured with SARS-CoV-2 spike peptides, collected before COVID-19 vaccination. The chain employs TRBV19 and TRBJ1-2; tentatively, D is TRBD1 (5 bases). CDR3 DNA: TGTGCCAGTGCCGTAGACAGTAACTATGGCTACACCTTC. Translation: CASAVDSNYGYTF.